Below, 19 T cell receptor beta chains from the same sample are listed, as sequenced in a study of cytomegalovirus exposure and HLA in healthy donors. Both 60 Vbeta primers and 13 Jbeta primers went into the PCR. The protocol was immunoSEQ multiplex PCR, while the TCRdb copy is restricted to in-frame clones and leaves out a portion. The profile shows about 95,000 clones, 70% to 80% of them singletons. The specimen was PBMCs. These receptors were obtained from a man in his 60s in good health and CMV-seronegative.

This rearrangement joins TRBV5-1 to TRBJ1-3; D may be TRBD1 (6 bases). The germline V gene encodes CDR1 SGHRS and CDR2 YFSETQ. The CDR3 runs 18 residues. V was pared by 1 base and J by 0 bases, with 17 bases between. The CDR3 sequence is CASSLPLRTAVSGNTIYF. The CDR3 DNA is TGCGCCAGCAGCTTGCCACTAAGGACAGCGGTCTCTGGAAACACCATATATTTT.

V usage is TRBV19 and J usage is TRBJ2-1, with 15 positions matching TRBD2. The CDR3 consists of 22 residues. Germline CDR1 is LNHDA and CDR2 is SQIVND (reference sequence). V gave up 4 bases and J gave up 0 bases; unmatched junction bases: 16. CDR3 residues: CASSTSRGGLAGGSPSYNEQFF. CDR3 DNA sequence: TGTGCCAGTAGTACGTCCCGAGGAGGACTAGCGGGAGGGTCTCCCTCCTACAATGAGCAGTTCTTC.

In this sample, this clone turned up once. This sequence joins TRBV11-3 and TRBJ1-1; D gene uncertain. Germline V gives CDR1 SGHNT, CDR2 YENEEA. The V end was cut by 5 bases, the J end by 3 bases, with 13 bases between. This CDR3 is 14 amino acids long. Written as DNA, the CDR3 is TGTGCCAGCAGCACCGGAGGTGGGGACACTGAAGCTTTCTTT. Translating it yields CASSTGGGDTEAFF.

The chain carries TRBV6-1 and TRBJ2-5, with D tentatively TRBD1 (5 bases). Germline V gene data show CDR1 as MNHNS and CDR2 as SASEGT. The CDR3 is made up of 15 amino acids. V was cut by 7 bases and J by 5 bases, with 20 bases left in between. Here the CDR3 reads CASTYNRGVGETQYF. CDR3 nucleotide sequence: TGTGCCAGCACCTATAATAGGGGCGTTGGGGAGACCCAGTACTTC.

This clone was detected a few times. The V gene is TRBV7-8, the J gene TRBJ1-1; the D gene is possibly TRBD1 (5 bases). The V gene's germline CDR1 is SGHVS and CDR2 FQNEAQ. This CDR3 spans 16 amino acids. The V and J ends lost 4 bases and 1 base respectively, with 16 bases between them. CDR3 residues: CASSYSRQSSNTEAFF. The CDR3 bases are TGTGCCAGCAGCTATAGTCGACAGTCATCGAACACTGAAGCTTTCTTT. Drawing the rest from reference TRBV7-8 and TRBJ1-1, the complete variable domain is GAGVSQSPRYKVAKRGQDVALRCDPISGHVSLFWYQQALGQGPEFLTYFQNEAQLDKSGLPSDRFFAERPEGSVSTLKIQRTQQEDSAVYLCASSYSRQSSNTEAFFGQGTRLTVV.

This clone appeared once. J is TRBJ1-5 and V is TRBV4-2, with D possibly matching TRBD1 (5 bases). The germline V gene encodes CDR1 LGHNA and CDR2 YNFKEQ. This CDR3 is built from 17 residues. The V and J ends lost 4 bases and 1 base respectively, with 17 bases between them. CDR3 bases: TGTGCCAGCAGCCGGACTGGGGGGGTCGACAGCAATCAGCCCCAGCATTTT. Its translation is CASSRTGGVDSNQPQHF.

The chain employs TRBV7-6 and TRBJ2-7, with 7 bases fitting TRBD1. Germline V gives CDR1 SGHVS, CDR2 FNYEAQ. CDR3 length equals 14 residues. With V trimmed by 6 bases and J by 6 bases, 11 bases remained unmatched. CDR3 sequence (DNA): TGTGCCAGCAGTTACCAGGGACAGCCCTCCGAGCAGTACTTC. Residues: CASSYQGQPSEQYF.

The V gene is TRBV29-1, the J gene TRBJ2-5; TRBD1 matches at 8 bases. CDR3 length: 13 amino acids. Unmatched junction bases numbered 1, after V lost 3 bases and J lost 1 base. The germline CDR1 and CDR2 sequences are SQVTM and ANQGSEA. For the CDR3, the DNA is TGCAGCGTTGAGGACAGGGTCCAAGAGACCCAGTACTTC. This encodes CSVEDRVQETQYF. Filled out from reference TRBV29-1 and TRBJ2-5, the complete variable domain reads SAVISQKPSRDICQRGTSLTIQCQVDSQVTMMFWYRQQPGQSLTLIATANQGSEATYESGFVIDKFPISRPNLTFSTLTVSNMSPEDSSIYLCSVEDRVQETQYFGPGTRLLVL.

The chain uses TRBV5-8 and TRBJ2-1; TRBD2 matches at 9 bases. CDR1 and CDR2 (germline): SGHTS, YDEGEE. V shed 6 bases and J 7 bases; nucleotides not matched to a gene: 11. CDR3 length: 15 residues. CDR3 residues: CASKIMSGRSNEQFF. CDR3 sequence (DNA): TGTGCCAGCAAAATTATGAGCGGGAGGAGTAATGAGCAGTTCTTC. The full variable domain, completed using reference TRBV5-8 and TRBJ2-1, is EAGVTQSPTHLIKTRGQQATLRCSPISGHTSVYWYQQALGLGLQFLLWYDEGEERNRGNFPPRFSGRQFPNYSSELNVNALELEDSALYLCASKIMSGRSNEQFFGPGTRLTVL.

The sample holds a few counts of this clone. The chain is built from TRBV6-1 and TRBJ1-1; no clear D gene. This CDR3 contains 13 residues. Germline V gene data show CDR1 as MNHNS and CDR2 as SASEGT. Trimming left V 1 base short and J 2 bases short, with 5 bases between. DNA for the CDR3: TGTGCCAGCAGTGAAGTCTATAACACTGAAGCTTTCTTT. Translated, it gives CASSEVYNTEAFF.

This rearrangement joins TRBV7-2 to TRBJ2-7; TRBD1 is a possible D gene (6 bases). V was shortened by 5 bases and J by 4 bases, with 15 bases between the two germline ends. From germline, CDR1 is SGHTA and CDR2 FQGNSA. The CDR3 is 14 residues long. DNA for the CDR3: TGTGCCAGCAGCGTACAGGGTAGGACTTACGAGCAGTACTTC. This gives the protein CASSVQGRTYEQYF.

This chain links TRBV5-4 with TRBJ2-5; weak D call: TRBD1 (5 bases). The CDR3 consists of 14 residues. The germline V gene has CDR1 SGHNT and CDR2 YYREEE (reference sequence). The V end was cut by 2 bases, the J end by 4 bases, with 12 bases between. The CDR3 protein is CASSLQAFRETQYF. The CDR3 DNA follows: TGTGCCAGCAGCTTACAGGCCTTTAGAGAGACCCAGTACTTC.

The chain couples TRBV27 to TRBJ2-7, with TRBD1 identical over 8 bases. This CDR3 has 18 amino acids. V was clipped by 0 bases and J by 4 bases; unmatched bases: 14. Germline-derived CDR1 and CDR2 are MNHEY and SMNVEV (reference sequence). The CDR3 protein is CASSLSQNTGTGLYEQYF. The CDR3 DNA reads TGTGCCAGCAGTTTATCCCAGAATACCGGGACAGGACTATACGAGCAGTACTTC.

The rearrangement joins TRBV30 to TRBJ1-2, with 7 nucleotides matching TRBD1. Trimming removed 1 base from V and 8 bases from J; junction bases left unmatched: 7. The germline V gene has CDR1 GTSNPN and CDR2 SVGIG (reference sequence). The CDR3 consists of 13 residues. CDR3: CAWSDEGAGGYTF. The CDR3, as DNA: TGTGCCTGGAGTGATGAGGGGGCCGGAGGCTACACCTTC. The full variable domain, with the rest looked up from reference TRBV30 and TRBJ1-2, is SQTIHQWPATLVQPVGSPLSLECTVEGTSNPNLYWYRQAAGRGLQLLFYSVGIGQISSEVPQNLSASRPQDRQFILSSKKLLLSDSGFYLCAWSDEGAGGYTFGSGTRLTVV.

The CDR3 spells CASGPGQGRATEAFF. The DNA of the CDR3 is TGCGCCAGCGGCCCAGGACAGGGTAGAGCCACTGAAGCTTTCTTT. The genes are TRBV5-1 and TRBJ1-1; the match to TRBD1 covers 8 bases. The CDR3 runs to 15 residues. Germline V gene data show CDR1 as SGHRS and CDR2 as YFSETQ. With 7 bases clipped from V and 4 bases from J, the junction kept 12 bases outside the gene matches.

The V and J genes are TRBV9 and TRBJ1-6, with 10 nucleotides matching TRBD1. After removal of 3 bases from V and 9 bases from J, the junction contained 9 bases not matched to a gene. The CDR3 sequence is 16 residues long. In germline, CDR1 is SGDLS, CDR2 YYNGEE. The CDR3: CASSAGWGTGVSPLHF. CDR3 DNA sequence: TGTGCCAGCAGCGCGGGATGGGGGACAGGGGTTTCACCCCTCCACTTT. Full variable domain (outside the CDR3, taken from reference TRBV9 and TRBJ1-6): DSGVTQTPKHLITATGQRVTLRCSPRSGDLSVYWYQQSLDQGLQFLIQYYNGEERAKGNILERFSAQQFPDLHSELNLSSLELGDSALYFCASSAGWGTGVSPLHFGNGTRLTVT.

V and J are TRBV5-4 and TRBJ2-3; D possibly corresponds to TRBD2 (6 bases). The CDR3 has 15 residues. With 4 bases removed from V and 0 bases from J, the gap between germline ends came to 12 bases. The germline V gene has CDR1 SGHNT and CDR2 YYREEE (reference sequence). CDR3 nucleotide sequence: TGTGCCAGCAGCGTGCGGGACGGCAGCACAGATACGCAGTATTTT. It is translated as CASSVRDGSTDTQYF.

The chain uses TRBV4-3 and TRBJ1-6; D perhaps matches TRBD1 (6 bases). Germline V gene lookup returns CDR1 LGHNA and CDR2 YSLEER. This CDR3 is built from 16 residues. Trimming removed 0 bases from V and 6 bases from J, with 12 bases in between. CDR3 amino acids: CASSQDFAGANSPLHF. DNA for the CDR3: TGCGCCAGCAGCCAAGATTTTGCGGGGGCTAATTCACCCCTCCACTTT.

The rearrangement links TRBV6-5 to TRBJ2-2, with TRBD1 matching over 7 bases. Per the germline V gene, CDR1 is MNHEY and CDR2 is SVGAGI. The CDR3 covers 14 residues. V shed 2 bases and J 7 bases; nucleotides not matched to a gene: 4. The CDR3 DNA reads as TGTGCCAGCAGTTACAGGGACAGAAGCGGGGAGCTGTTTTTT. It encodes CASSYRDRSGELFF.